Shown below are 18 T cell receptor beta chains from a single sample sequenced in a study of shared clonotypes between healthy human individuals (TCRdb year 2020). CD8 naive samples consisted of CD45RO-negative cells that were positively selected for CCR7, yielding a CD45RA+CCR7+ population without TemRA cells. Receptor amplification or capture employed the immunoSEQ multiplex PCR assay. What TCRdb holds here is the immuneACCESS table cut down to in-frame rearrangements. Part of the clones is not present; checked against another copy, under half of the missing clones reflect an unresolved V gene, and the others are unexplained. A total of approximately 810,000 clones appear in this sample, almost 95% of them only once. Together, the top ten hold around 24% of the sample. What was sequenced was naive CD8+ T cells sorted from blood. The intended sense of this specimen's cell subset or site label: CD45RA+CCR7+. The receptors derive from a young man in good health.

In regard to this clone: This sample also contains other DNA sequences that code for the same CDR3. V gene TRBV27 combines with J gene TRBJ1-5; no definite D call. The CDR3 consists of 12 residues. V was shortened by 3 bases and J by 7 bases, with 7 bases between the two germline ends. Germline V lookup: CDR1 MNHEY, CDR2 SMNVEV (reference sequence). The CDR3: CASSFWGQPQHF. Written as DNA, the CDR3 is TGTGCCAGCAGTTTCTGGGGACAGCCCCAGCATTTT.

The chain joins TRBV27 to TRBJ2-1; 14 nucleotides agree with TRBD2. The J segment lost 8 bases and the V segment lost 2 bases, leaving 11 bases of the junction unmatched. Germline V gene lookup returns CDR1 MNHEY and CDR2 SMNVEV (reference sequence). There are 18 residues in the CDR3. The CDR3 region has the DNA TGTGCCAGCAGTTTACGGGTACCGGGACTAGCGGGAGTCTATGAGCAGTTCTTC. It is translated as CASSLRVPGLAGVYEQFF.

The chain carries TRBV9 and TRBJ2-2; TRBD2 agrees at 11 bases. This CDR3 comprises 17 residues. Trimming at V came to 3 bases and at J to 5 bases, leaving 9 bases not matched to a gene. Per germline, CDR1 SGDLS and CDR2 YYNGEE. This chain's CDR3 is CASSGPSGRILTGELFF. In DNA, the CDR3 is TGTGCCAGCAGCGGACCTAGCGGGAGGATCTTAACCGGGGAGCTGTTTTTT.

This clone was seen only a few times. This specimen includes other DNA sequences encoding the same CDR3. The genes are TRBV28 and TRBJ2-7; possible D gene TRBD2, 5 bases. The CDR3 loop spans 12 amino acids. Germline V gene lookup returns CDR1 MDHEN and CDR2 SYDVKM. Trimming removed 2 bases from V and 5 bases from J, with 7 bases in between. CDR3 residues: CASSLRGDEQYF. The DNA for the CDR3 is TGTGCCAGCAGTTTACGGGGAGACGAGCAGTACTTC.

V is TRBV5-6 and J is TRBJ2-7; D is unresolved. Germline V gives CDR1 SGHDT, CDR2 YYEEEE. Between the trimmed V and J ends, which lost 1 base and 0 bases, there was a span of 5 bases. The CDR3 runs 13 residues. CDR3 in DNA: TGTGCCAGCAGCTTGCAGGACTCCTACGAGCAGTACTTC. It encodes CASSLQDSYEQYF.

This clone appeared once. The rearrangement joins TRBV27 to TRBJ2-7; D is tentatively TRBD1 or TRBD2 (8 bases each). This CDR3 is built from 16 residues. Germline CDR1 reads MNHEY; CDR2 reads SMNVEV (reference sequence). The V end lost 5 bases, the J end lost 3 bases, and 20 bases lay between the germline ends. CDR3 DNA sequence: TGTGCCAGCAGTCCCCACCGGACAGGGACTAGCTACGAGCAGTACTTC. Protein: CASSPHRTGTSYEQYF.

The chain couples TRBV4-1 to TRBJ1-2; D remains ambiguous. V was trimmed by 1 base and J by 8 bases, leaving 14 bases between them. Germline CDR1 and CDR2: MGHRA and YSYEKL. CDR3 length: 14 amino acids. Here the CDR3 DNA reads TGCGCCAGCAGCCAAGTTAACGGGATGGTAGGCTACACCTTC. This codes for CASSQVNGMVGYTF.

The chain couples TRBV6-1 to TRBJ2-7; D is unclear. V lost 4 bases, J lost 2 bases, and 15 bases lay in between. CDR1 and CDR2 (germline): MNHNS, SASEGT. CDR3 length equals 15 residues. The CDR3 bases are TGTGCCAGCAGTGGAGGACGGGCGATCACCTACGAGCAGTACTTC. Its translation is CASSGGRAITYEQYF.

The genes are TRBV29-1 and TRBJ2-2; D is uncertain. The CDR3 is made up of 13 amino acids. V lost 4 bases and J lost 1, with 7 bases in between. CDR1 and CDR2 from the germline V gene are SQVTM and ANQGSEA. Here the CDR3 reads CSVGAQNTGELFF. The CDR3, as DNA: TGCAGCGTTGGGGCTCAGAACACCGGGGAGCTGTTTTTT.

This clone was detected once. The rearrangement links TRBV29-1 to TRBJ2-5; 11 nucleotides agree with TRBD1. This CDR3 is 17 amino acids long. Germline assignment: CDR1 SQVTM and CDR2 ANQGSEA. V was clipped by 7 bases and J by 2 bases; unmatched bases: 15. This chain's CDR3 is CSARDRGTLPTQETQYF. The CDR3 DNA is TGCAGCGCCCGGGACAGGGGGACTTTACCCACACAAGAGACCCAGTACTTC. The full variable domain, rest sourced from reference TRBV29-1 and TRBJ2-5, is SAVISQKPSRDICQRGTSLTIQCQVDSQVTMMFWYRQQPGQSLTLIATANQGSEATYESGFVIDKFPISRPNLTFSTLTVSNMSPEDSSIYLCSARDRGTLPTQETQYFGPGTRLLVL.

The genes are TRBV25-1 and TRBJ1-5; 7 bases are a match to TRBD1. Trimming cost V 5 bases and J 10 bases; bases outside gene matches: 5. The CDR3 has 12 residues. Germline CDR1 MGHDK, CDR2 SYGVNS. DNA for the CDR3: TGTGCCAGCAGTAGACAGGGAGGCCCCCAGCATTTT. Translating it yields CASSRQGGPQHF.

CDR3 loop: CASIDPGQGSSYNEQFF. The CDR3 DNA sequence: TGTGCCAGTATCGATCCGGGACAGGGGAGCTCCTACAATGAGCAGTTCTTC. This chain uses TRBV19 with TRBJ2-1; 10 bases align to TRBD1. From germline, CDR1 is LNHDA and CDR2 SQIVND (reference sequence). The CDR3 covers 17 residues. J was trimmed by 0 bases and V by 7 bases; bases with no gene match: 9.

About this clone: The sample holds other DNA sequences that translate to the same CDR3. This chain joins TRBV27 and TRBJ2-1; TRBD1 agrees at 7 bases. V lost 3 bases, J lost 6 bases, and 2 bases stayed unmatched. Germline V gives CDR1 MNHEY, CDR2 SMNVEV (reference sequence). The CDR3 contains 13 residues. CDR3 DNA sequence: TGTGCCAGCAGTTTTAACAGGGGCAATGAGCAGTTCTTC. Translating gives CASSFNRGNEQFF.

The genes are TRBV11-2 and TRBJ2-5, with a tentative D call TRBD2 (6 bases). Germline V gene sequence: CDR1 SGHAT, CDR2 FQNNGV. The CDR3 is 16 residues long. Trimming cost V 5 bases and J 7 bases, with 23 bases left between them. The CDR3 coding sequence is TGTGCCAGCAGCCCGCGCCGCTGGGGGGATCTGACGACCCAGTACTTC. This translates into CASSPRRWGDLTTQYF.

This clone was seen more than once but under ten times. The chain combines TRBV9 with TRBJ2-1; tentatively, D is TRBD2 (6 bases). Germline CDR1 reads SGDLS; CDR2 reads YYNGEE. The CDR3 consists of 15 residues. Trimming removed 0 bases at V and 2 bases at J, with 9 bases between. The CDR3 loop reads CASSVVSGAYNEQFF. Here the CDR3 DNA reads TGTGCCAGCAGCGTAGTTAGCGGAGCCTACAATGAGCAGTTCTTC.

The chain couples TRBV27 to TRBJ2-7; no definite D call. The CDR3 covers 13 residues. CDR1 and CDR2 (germline): MNHEY, SMNVEV (reference sequence). Trimming removed 0 bases at V and 6 bases at J, with 9 bases between. This chain's CDR3 is CASSLSLVSEQYF. The CDR3 DNA follows: TGTGCCAGCAGTTTATCGTTAGTCTCCGAGCAGTACTTC.

This chain connects TRBV29-1 to TRBJ2-7; 11 nucleotides agree with TRBD1. V lost 8 bases and J lost 3; bases outside the gene matches: 12. The CDR3 has 15 residues. Looked up from germline, CDR1 is SQVTM and CDR2 is ANQGSEA. CDR3 sequence: CSPTHGDRGFYEQYF. The CDR3 region has the DNA TGCAGCCCTACGCACGGGGACAGGGGGTTCTACGAGCAGTACTTC.

The chain uses TRBV6-4 and TRBJ2-7, with 7 positions matching TRBD2. The CDR3 is 19 residues long. Germline V lookup: CDR1 MRHNA, CDR2 SNTAGT. After removal of 0 bases from V and 6 bases from J, the junction contained 20 bases not matched to a gene. This CDR3 reads CASSDSRIREGGSSCEQYF. The CDR3 DNA reads TGTGCCAGCAGTGACTCGAGAATCCGAGAGGGCGGGAGCTCTTGCGAGCAGTACTTC.